These T cell receptor beta chains were read from a single sample in a study of shared clonotypes between healthy human individuals. Clones were read by immunoSEQ multiplex PCR, and TCRdb kept only the in-frame ones, dropping some. This table holds approximately 1.5 million clones, approximately 98% found once. Input material: naive CD4+ T cells sorted from blood. The receptor source for this set is a man aged 25 to 45 in good health. Each CDR3 is given without its conserved first and last residue.

v_call	cdr3_aa
TRBV2	ASSEMSEQY
TRBV7-6	ASSPQISSYNEQF
TRBV5-1	ASSLGLAGLKETQY
TRBV5-1	ASSLDRKTYEQY
TRBV7-3	ASSLNRGDEQF
TRBV9	ASNPGLAGGLEQF
TRBV7-3	ASSLIPSGRNEQF
TRBV28	ASSSNYEQY
TRBV2	ASRQGAWLGQPQH
TRBV2	ASRPGQSSYEQY
TRBV5-1	ASSKGLGTGELF
TRBV25-1	ASSQTGNTEAF
TRBV28	ASSPPGAGAEQY
TRBV9	ASSVAQLTDTQY
TRBV9	ASSATPRAGEQF
TRBV5-4	ASSLAGYQETQY
TRBV6-1	ASRPQGASGNTIY
TRBV13	ASKFGPSTYEQY
TRBV11-3	ASSLVKGWADTQY
TRBV29-1	SVDTLGLAGGGEQF
TRBV18	ASSPPSTLMNTEAF
TRBV5-4	ASSLDPLAGSTDTQY
TRBV5-1	ASSLLDRPTYEQY